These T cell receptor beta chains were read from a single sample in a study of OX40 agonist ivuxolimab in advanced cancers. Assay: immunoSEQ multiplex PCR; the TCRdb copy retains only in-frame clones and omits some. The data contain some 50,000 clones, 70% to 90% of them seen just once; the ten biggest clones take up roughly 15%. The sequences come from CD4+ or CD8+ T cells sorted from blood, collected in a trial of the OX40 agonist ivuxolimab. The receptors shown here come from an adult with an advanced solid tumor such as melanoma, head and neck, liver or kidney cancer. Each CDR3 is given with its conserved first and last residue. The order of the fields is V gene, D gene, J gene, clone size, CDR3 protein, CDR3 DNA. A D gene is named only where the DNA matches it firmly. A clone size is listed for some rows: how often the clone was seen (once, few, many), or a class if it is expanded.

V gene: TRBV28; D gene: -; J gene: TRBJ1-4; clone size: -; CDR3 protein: CASRSPGHRKEKLFF; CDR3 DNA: TGTGCCAGCAGGTCCCCGGGACACCGGAAAGAAAAACTGTTTTTT
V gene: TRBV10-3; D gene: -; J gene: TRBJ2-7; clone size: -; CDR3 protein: CAISEARTVVYEQYF; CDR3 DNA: TGTGCCATCAGTGAGGCGAGGACAGTAGTATACGAGCAGTACTTC
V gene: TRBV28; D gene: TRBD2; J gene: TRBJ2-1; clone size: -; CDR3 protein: CASSLVWLAGSPYMGRRYNEQFF; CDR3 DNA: TGTGCCAGCAGTTTAGTATGGCTAGCGGGAAGCCCATATATGGGTCGGCGATACAATGAGCAGTTCTTC
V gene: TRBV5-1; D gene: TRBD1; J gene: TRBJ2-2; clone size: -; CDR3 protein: CASSYGTANTGELFF; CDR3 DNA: TGCGCCAGCAGCTACGGGACAGCGAACACCGGGGAGCTGTTTTTT
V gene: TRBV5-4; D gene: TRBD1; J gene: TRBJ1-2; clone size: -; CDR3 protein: CASSQRTGVNYGYTF; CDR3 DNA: TGTGCCAGCAGCCAACGGACAGGGGTTAACTATGGCTACACCTTC
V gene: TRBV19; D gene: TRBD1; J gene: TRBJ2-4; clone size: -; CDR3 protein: CASSARDRKNIQYF; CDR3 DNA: TGTGCCAGTAGTGCCCGGGACAGAAAAAACATTCAGTACTTC
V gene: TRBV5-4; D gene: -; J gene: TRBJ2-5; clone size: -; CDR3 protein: CASSLEPTPGYETQYF; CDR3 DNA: TGTGCCAGCAGCCTAGAACCCACCCCAGGTTACGAGACCCAGTACTTC
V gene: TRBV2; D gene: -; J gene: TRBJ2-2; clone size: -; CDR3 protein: CASSRSGNTGELFF; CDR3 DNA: TGTGCCAGCAGTCGAAGCGGGAACACCGGGGAGCTGTTTTTT
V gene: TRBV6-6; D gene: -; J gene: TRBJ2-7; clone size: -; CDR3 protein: CASSYSRVNYEQYF; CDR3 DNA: TGTGCCAGCAGTTACTCGAGAGTAAACTACGAGCAGTACTTC
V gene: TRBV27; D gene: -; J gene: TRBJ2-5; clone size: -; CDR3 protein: CASSPEETQYF; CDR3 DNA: TGTGCCAGCAGTCCTGAGGAGACCCAGTACTTC
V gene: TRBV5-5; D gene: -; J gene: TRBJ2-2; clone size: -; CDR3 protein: CASSLTVDRELFF; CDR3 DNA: TGTGCCAGCAGCTTGACAGTCGATCGGGAGCTGTTTTTT
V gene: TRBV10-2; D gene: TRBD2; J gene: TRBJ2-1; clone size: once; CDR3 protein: CASLGDSGRASYNEQFF; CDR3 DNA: TGCGCCAGCTTGGGTGATAGCGGGAGGGCCTCCTACAATGAGCAGTTCTTC
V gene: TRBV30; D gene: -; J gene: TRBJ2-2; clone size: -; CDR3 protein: CAWSVRGSRLETGELFF; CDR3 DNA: TGTGCCTGGAGTGTACGGGGTTCGAGACTTGAAACCGGGGAGCTGTTTTTT
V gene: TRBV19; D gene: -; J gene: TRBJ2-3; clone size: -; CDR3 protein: CASSIRGADTQYF; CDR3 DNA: TGTGCCAGTAGTATTAGGGGGGCAGATACGCAGTATTTT
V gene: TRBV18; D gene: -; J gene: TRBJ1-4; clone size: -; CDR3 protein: CASSPGVVGEKLFF; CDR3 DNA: TGTGCCAGCTCACCGGGGGTCGTTGGTGAAAAACTGTTTTTT
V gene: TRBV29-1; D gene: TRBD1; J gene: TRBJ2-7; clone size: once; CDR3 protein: CSAGTGSSYEQYF; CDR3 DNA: TGCAGCGCCGGGACAGGGAGCTCCTACGAGCAGTACTTC
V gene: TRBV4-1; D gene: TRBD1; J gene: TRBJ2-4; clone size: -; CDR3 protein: CASSQSSVRTGTLAKNIQYF; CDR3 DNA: TGCGCCAGCAGCCAATCTTCGGTTCGGACAGGGACCTTAGCCAAAAACATTCAGTACTTC
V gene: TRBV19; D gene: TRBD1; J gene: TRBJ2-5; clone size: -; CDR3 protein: CASREQGAGETQYF; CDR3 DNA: TGTGCCAGTAGGGAACAGGGGGCCGGAGAGACCCAGTACTTC
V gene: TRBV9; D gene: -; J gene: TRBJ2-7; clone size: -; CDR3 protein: CASSQGGDSSYEQYF; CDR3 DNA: TGTGCCAGCAGCCAAGGTGGGGACTCCTCCTACGAGCAGTACTTC
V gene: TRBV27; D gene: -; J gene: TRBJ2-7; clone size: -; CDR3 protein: CASSSPGLPYEQYF; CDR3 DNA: TGTGCCAGCAGTTCGCCCGGACTCCCCTACGAGCAGTACTTC
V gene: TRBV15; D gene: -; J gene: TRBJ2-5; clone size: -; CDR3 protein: CATSTPGGPTETQYF; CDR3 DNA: TGTGCCACCAGCACCCCTGGTGGACCGACGGAGACCCAGTACTTC
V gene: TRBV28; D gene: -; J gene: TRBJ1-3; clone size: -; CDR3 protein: CASSLVPGNTIYF; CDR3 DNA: TGTGCCAGCAGCCTGGTCCCTGGAAACACCATATATTTT
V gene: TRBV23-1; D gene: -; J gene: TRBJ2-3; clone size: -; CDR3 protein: CASSQSPLTGTDTQYF; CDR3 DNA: TGCGCCAGCAGTCAATCCCCCCTGACGGGCACAGATACGCAGTATTTT
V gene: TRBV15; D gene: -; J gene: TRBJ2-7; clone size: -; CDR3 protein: CATSRASRSTLGEQYF; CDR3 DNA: TGTGCCACCAGCAGAGCTTCCCGCTCGACCCTCGGCGAGCAGTACTTC
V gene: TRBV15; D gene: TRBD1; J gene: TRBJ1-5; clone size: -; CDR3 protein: CATSARQGSGNQPQHF; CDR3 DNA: TGTGCCACCAGCGCTCGACAGGGTTCTGGCAATCAGCCCCAGCATTTT
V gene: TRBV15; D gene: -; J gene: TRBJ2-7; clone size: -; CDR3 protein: CATSYDLAYEQYF; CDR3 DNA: TGTGCCACCAGCTACGACTTGGCCTACGAGCAGTACTTC
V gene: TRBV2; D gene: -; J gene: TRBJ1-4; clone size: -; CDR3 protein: CASRRTRHEKLFF; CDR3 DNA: TGTGCCAGCAGAAGGACACGCCATGAAAAACTGTTTTTT
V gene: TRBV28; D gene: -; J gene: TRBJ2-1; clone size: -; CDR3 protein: CASSLRKFF; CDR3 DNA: TGTGCCAGCAGTTTGAGGAAGTTCTTC
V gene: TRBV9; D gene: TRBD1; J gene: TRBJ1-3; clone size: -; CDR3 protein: CASSDGTGYGNTIYF; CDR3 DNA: TGTGCCAGCAGCGATGGGACAGGGTACGGAAACACCATATATTTT
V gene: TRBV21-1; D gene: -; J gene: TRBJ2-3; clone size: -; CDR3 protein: CASSNPGRASGRTDTQYF; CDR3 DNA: TGTGCCAGCAGCAACCCCGGGAGGGCTAGCGGGAGGACAGATACGCAGTATTTT
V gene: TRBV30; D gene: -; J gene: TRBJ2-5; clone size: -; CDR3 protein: CAWTKPGPLQYF; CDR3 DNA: TGTGCCTGGACCAAACCGGGACCCCTTCAGTACTTC
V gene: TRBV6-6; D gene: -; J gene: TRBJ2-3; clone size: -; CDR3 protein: CASSYFGSYTDTQYF; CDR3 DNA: TGTGCCAGCAGTTACTTTGGAAGTTACACAGATACGCAGTATTTT
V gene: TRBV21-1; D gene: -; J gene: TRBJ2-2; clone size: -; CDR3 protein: CASSKDRGSTGELFF; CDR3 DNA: TGTGCCAGCAGCAAGGATCGGGGAAGCACCGGGGAGCTGTTTTTT
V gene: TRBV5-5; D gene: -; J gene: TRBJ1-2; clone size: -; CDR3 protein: CASSLRDRSNYGYTF; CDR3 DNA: TGTGCCAGCAGCTTGCGAGACAGGTCTAACTATGGCTACACCTTC
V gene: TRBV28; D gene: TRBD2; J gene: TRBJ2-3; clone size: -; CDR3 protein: CASSLLTSGRTDTQYF; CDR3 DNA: TGTGCCAGCAGTTTATTAACTAGCGGGAGAACAGATACGCAGTATTTT
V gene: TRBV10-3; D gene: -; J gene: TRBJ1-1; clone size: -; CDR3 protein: CAISTTGTMNTEAFF; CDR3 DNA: TGTGCCATCAGCACGACAGGTACTATGAACACTGAAGCTTTCTTT
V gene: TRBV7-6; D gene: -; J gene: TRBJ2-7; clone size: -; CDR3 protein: CASSLEEGSYEQYF; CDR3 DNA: TGTGCCAGCAGCTTAGAGGAGGGTTCCTACGAGCAGTACTTC
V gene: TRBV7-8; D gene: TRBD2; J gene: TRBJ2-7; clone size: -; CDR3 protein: CASSFPTGTRGAYEQYF; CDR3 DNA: TGTGCCAGCAGCTTTCCAACCGGGACTAGAGGGGCCTACGAGCAGTACTTC
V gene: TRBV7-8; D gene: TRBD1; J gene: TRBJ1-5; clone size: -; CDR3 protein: CASSKAGTGQGPQHF; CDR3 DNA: TGTGCCAGCAGCAAAGCCGGGACAGGGCAAGGGCCCCAGCATTTT
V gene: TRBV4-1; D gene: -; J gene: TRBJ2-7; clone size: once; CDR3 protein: CASSHGRGYEQYF; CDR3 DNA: TGCGCCAGCAGCCACGGTAGGGGCTACGAGCAGTACTTC
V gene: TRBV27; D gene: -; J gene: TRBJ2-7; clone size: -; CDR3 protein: CASSLSTTRFYEQYF; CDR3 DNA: TGTGCCAGCAGTTTATCTACTACAAGATTCTACGAGCAGTACTTC
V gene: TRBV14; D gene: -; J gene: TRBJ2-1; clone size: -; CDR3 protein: CASSPDFGAKRFF; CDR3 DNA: TGTGCCAGCAGCCCAGATTTTGGGGCAAAGCGGTTCTTC